This TCR beta chain comes out of a study of blood T cell repertoires in COVID-19. Study context: Researchers got acute and convalescent COVID-19 samples from the United States, Italy and Spain.

The V gene's germline CDR1 is LGHNA and CDR2 YNFKEQ. CDR3 length: 16 amino acids. V gave up 4 bases and J gave up 4 bases; unmatched junction bases: 4. Method: immunoSEQ multiplex PCR; TCRdb's copy keeps in-frame clones and lacks some. The table records hundreds of thousands of clones, roughly 81% of them present only once. This sequence originates from a woman of 80 years or more with COVID-19, enrolled during active disease. Sequences were obtained from peripheral blood. The chain employs TRBV4-2 and TRBJ2-1, with TRBD2 matching 13 bases. The CDR3, as DNA: TGTGCCAGCAGCCGAACTAGCGGGGGGGCTTACAATGAGCAGTTCTTC. Protein sequence: CASSRTSGGAYNEQFF.